Only a few counts were recorded for the clone carrying this T cell receptor beta chain. Its specificity is not known. Template switching created a universal primer site, and the cDNA included unique molecular identifiers. TCRdb fed the 5' RACE reads into MiXCR, producing one record per CDR3 protein. Here the sample spans some 1,700,000 distinct CDR3 sequences, under 35% being singletons. The data belong to a study of identical twins. Between the trimmed V and J ends, which lost 3 bases and 10 bases, there was a span of 13 bases. CDR1 and CDR2 (germline): SGDLS, YYNGEE. The CDR3 is made up of 12 amino acids. Study-level findings and limits: Findings depended on cross-sectional statistics rather than tracking the same donors.

No donor was unhealthy or non-Caucasian. The chain uses TRBV9 and TRBJ2-5; D unclear. This TCR derives from a newborn girl in good health. The sequenced sample was cord blood. The CDR3 sequence: CASSGSMGNQYF. The CDR3 DNA reads as TGTGCCAGCAGCGGGTCAATGGGGAACCAGTACTTC.